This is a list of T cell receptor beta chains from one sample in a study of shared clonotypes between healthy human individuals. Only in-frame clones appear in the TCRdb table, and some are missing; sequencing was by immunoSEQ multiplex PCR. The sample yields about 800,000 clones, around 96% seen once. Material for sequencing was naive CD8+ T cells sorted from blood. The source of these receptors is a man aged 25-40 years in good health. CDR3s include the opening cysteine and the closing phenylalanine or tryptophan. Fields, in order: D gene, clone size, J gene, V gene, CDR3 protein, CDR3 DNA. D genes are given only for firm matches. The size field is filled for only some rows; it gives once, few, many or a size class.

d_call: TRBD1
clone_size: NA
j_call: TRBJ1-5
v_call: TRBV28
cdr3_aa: CASSLFQGAGQPQHF
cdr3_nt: TGTGCCAGCAGTTTATTCCAGGGGGCTGGTCAGCCCCAGCATTTT

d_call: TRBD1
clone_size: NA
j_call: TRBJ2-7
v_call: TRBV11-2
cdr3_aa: CASSPTGGYEQYF
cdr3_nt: TGTGCCAGCAGCCCTACAGGGGGCTACGAGCAGTACTTC

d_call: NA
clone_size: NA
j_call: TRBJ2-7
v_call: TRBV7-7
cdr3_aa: CASSLEQGYEQYF
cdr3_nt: TGTGCTAGCAGCTTAGAACAGGGCTACGAGCAGTACTTC

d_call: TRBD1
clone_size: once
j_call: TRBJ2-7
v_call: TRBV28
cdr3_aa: CASRNSGTGGEQYF
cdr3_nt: TGTGCCAGCAGGAACTCCGGGACAGGGGGCGAGCAGTACTTC

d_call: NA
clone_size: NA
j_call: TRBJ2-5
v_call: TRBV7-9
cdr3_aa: CASSFRETQYF
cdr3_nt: TGTGCCAGCAGCTTCAGAGAGACCCAGTACTTC

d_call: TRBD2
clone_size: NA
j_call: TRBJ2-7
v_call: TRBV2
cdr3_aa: CASSAPGASGNYEQYF
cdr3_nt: TGTGCCAGCAGTGCCCCTGGAGCTAGCGGGAACTACGAGCAGTACTTC

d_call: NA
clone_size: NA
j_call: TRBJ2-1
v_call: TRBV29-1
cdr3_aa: CSRSRGSSYNEQFF
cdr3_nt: TGCAGTCGGAGTAGAGGGAGCTCCTACAATGAGCAGTTCTTC

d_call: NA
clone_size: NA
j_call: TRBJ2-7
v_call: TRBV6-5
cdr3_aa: CASSGGRILYEQYF
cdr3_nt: TGTGCCAGCAGTGGTGGACGGATCCTCTACGAGCAGTACTTC

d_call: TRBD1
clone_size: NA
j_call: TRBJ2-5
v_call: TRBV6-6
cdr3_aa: CASTTQGIQETQYF
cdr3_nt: TGTGCCAGCACCACACAGGGGATACAAGAGACCCAGTACTTC

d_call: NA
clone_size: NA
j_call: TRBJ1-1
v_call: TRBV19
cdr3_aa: CASSGRGDTEAFF
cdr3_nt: TGTGCCAGTAGTGGACGGGGGGACACTGAAGCTTTCTTT

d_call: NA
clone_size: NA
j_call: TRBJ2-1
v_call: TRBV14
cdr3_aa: CASSQGLGGSYNEQFF
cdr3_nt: TGTGCCAGCAGCCAAGGCCTCGGAGGCAGCTACAATGAGCAGTTCTTC

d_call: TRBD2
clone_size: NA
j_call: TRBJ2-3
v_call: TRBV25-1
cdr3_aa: CASSFPTSGGTDTQYF
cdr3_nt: TGTGCCAGCAGCTTCCCGACTAGCGGGGGCACAGATACGCAGTATTTT

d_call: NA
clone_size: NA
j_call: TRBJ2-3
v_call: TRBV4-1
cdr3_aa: CASSQDASSPDTQYF
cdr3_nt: TGCGCCAGCAGCCAAGATGCTAGTTCCCCAGATACGCAGTATTTT

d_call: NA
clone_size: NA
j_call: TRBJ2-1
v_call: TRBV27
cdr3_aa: CASSWGPYNEQFF
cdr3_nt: TGTGCCAGCAGTTGGGGACCTTACAATGAGCAGTTCTTC

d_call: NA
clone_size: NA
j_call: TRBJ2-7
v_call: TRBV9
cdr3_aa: CASSASHSAGSYREQYF
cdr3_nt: TGTGCCAGCAGCGCAAGTCATTCGGCGGGTAGTTACCGCGAGCAGTACTTC

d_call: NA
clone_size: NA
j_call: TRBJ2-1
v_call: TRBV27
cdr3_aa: CASSPPGGNEQFF
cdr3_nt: TGTGCCAGCAGTCCCCCTGGGGGCAATGAGCAGTTCTTC

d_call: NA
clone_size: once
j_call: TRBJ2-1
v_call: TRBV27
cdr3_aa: CASSLGAGLYNEQFF
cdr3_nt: TGTGCCAGCAGTTTGGGGGCCGGGCTCTACAATGAGCAGTTCTTC

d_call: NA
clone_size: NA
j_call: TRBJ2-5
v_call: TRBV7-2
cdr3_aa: CASSLNGGHGGETQYF
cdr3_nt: TGTGCCAGCAGCTTGAACGGGGGCCATGGCGGAGAGACCCAGTACTTC

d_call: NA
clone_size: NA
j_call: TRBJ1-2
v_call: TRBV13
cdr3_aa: CASSLGEGYGYTF
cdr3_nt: TGTGCCAGCAGCTTAGGCGAGGGCTATGGCTACACCTTC

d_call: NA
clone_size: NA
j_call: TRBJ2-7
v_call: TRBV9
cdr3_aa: CASSVGRGLSSEQYF
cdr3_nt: TGTGCCAGCAGCGTAGGGAGAGGACTCTCGAGTGAGCAGTACTTC

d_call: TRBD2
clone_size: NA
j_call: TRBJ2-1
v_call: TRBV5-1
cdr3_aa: CASGGSGVLNEQFF
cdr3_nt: TGCGCCAGCGGGGGTAGCGGGGTCCTCAATGAGCAGTTCTTC

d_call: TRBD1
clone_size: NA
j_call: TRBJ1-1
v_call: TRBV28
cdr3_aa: CASSLGTGIGTEAFF
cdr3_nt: TGTGCCAGCAGCCTCGGGACAGGTATCGGTACTGAAGCTTTCTTT

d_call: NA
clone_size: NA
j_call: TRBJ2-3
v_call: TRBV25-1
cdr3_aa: CASGYWGTASTDTQYF
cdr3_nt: TGTGCCAGCGGCTATTGGGGCACCGCTAGCACAGATACGCAGTATTTT

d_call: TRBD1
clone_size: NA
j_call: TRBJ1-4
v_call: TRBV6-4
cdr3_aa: CASSDWSGQGLERLFF
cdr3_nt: TGTGCCAGCAGTGACTGGTCGGGACAGGGACTGGAAAGACTGTTTTTT

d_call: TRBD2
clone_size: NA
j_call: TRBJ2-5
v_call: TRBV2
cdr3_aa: CASSVFLAGGQETQYF
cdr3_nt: TGTGCCAGCAGTGTTTTTCTAGCGGGAGGCCAAGAGACCCAGTACTTC

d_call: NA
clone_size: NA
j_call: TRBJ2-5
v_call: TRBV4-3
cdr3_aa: CASSQDEGMVTQYF
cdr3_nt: TGCGCCAGCAGCCAAGATGAAGGGATGGTGACCCAGTACTTC

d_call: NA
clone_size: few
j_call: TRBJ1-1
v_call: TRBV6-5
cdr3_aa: CASSYASTPGPEAFF
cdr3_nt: TGTGCCAGCAGTTACGCTTCAACACCGGGCCCTGAAGCTTTCTTT

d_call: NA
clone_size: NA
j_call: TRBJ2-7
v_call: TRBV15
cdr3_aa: CATSGRNSIYEQYF
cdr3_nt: TGTGCCACCAGCGGTAGAAATTCGATCTACGAGCAGTACTTC

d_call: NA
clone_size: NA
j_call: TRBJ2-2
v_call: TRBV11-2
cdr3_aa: CASSLGQSPGELFF
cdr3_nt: TGTGCCAGCAGCTTAGGGCAGTCACCCGGGGAGCTGTTTTTT

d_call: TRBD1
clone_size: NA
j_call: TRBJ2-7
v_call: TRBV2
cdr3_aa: CASSGNPGTGRYEQYF
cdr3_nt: TGTGCCAGCAGTGGAAACCCCGGGACAGGGCGTTACGAGCAGTACTTC

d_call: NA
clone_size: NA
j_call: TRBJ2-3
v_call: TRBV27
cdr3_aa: CASNPLARLTDTQYF
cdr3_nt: TGTGCCAGCAACCCACTAGCTAGGCTCACAGATACGCAGTATTTT

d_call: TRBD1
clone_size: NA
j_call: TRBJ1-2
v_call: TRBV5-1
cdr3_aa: CASSGHRGTTYGYTF
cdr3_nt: TGCGCCAGCAGCGGCCACAGGGGCACGACCTATGGCTACACCTTC

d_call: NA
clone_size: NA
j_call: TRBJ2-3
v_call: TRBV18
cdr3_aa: CASSPWGSTDTQYF
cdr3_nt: TGTGCCAGCTCACCATGGGGAAGCACAGATACGCAGTATTTT

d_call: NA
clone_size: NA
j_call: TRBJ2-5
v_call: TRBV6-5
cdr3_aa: CASSYRGIGTQYF
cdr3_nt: TGTGCCAGCAGTTATAGAGGGATTGGGACCCAGTACTTC

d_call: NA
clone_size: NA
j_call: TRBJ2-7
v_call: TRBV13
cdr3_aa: CASSSDSHYEQYF
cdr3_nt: TGTGCCAGCAGCTCGGACTCCCACTACGAGCAGTACTTC

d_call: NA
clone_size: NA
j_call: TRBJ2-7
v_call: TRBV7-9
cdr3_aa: CASSLAGEIEQYF
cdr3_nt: TGTGCCAGCAGCTTAGCAGGGGAAATCGAGCAGTACTTC

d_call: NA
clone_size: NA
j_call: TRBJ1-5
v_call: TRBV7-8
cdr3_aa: CASSSPLNNQPQHF
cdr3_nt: TGTGCCAGCAGCTCCCCCTTGAACAATCAGCCCCAGCATTTT

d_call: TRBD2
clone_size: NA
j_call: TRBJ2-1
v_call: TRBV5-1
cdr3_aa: CASSLGTSGYNEQFF
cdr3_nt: TGCGCCAGCAGCCTCGGGACTAGCGGCTACAATGAGCAGTTCTTC

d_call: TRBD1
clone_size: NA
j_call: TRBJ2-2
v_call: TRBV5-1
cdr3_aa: CASSTGTGAGELFF
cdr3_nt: TGCGCCAGCAGCACCGGGACAGGGGCTGGGGAGCTGTTTTTT

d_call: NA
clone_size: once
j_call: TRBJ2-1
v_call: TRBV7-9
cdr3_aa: CASSLGPSSSYNEQFF
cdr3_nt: TGTGCCAGCAGCTTAGGACCCTCAAGCTCCTACAATGAGCAGTTCTTC

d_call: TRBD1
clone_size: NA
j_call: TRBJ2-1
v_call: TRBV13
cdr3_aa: CASSFFPETGVVNEQFF
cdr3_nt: TGTGCCAGCAGCTTTTTCCCCGAGACAGGGGTTGTTAATGAGCAGTTCTTC

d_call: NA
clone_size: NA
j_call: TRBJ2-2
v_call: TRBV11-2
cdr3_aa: CASLAAGTGELFF
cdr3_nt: TGTGCCAGCCTCGCGGCAGGGACCGGGGAGCTGTTTTTT

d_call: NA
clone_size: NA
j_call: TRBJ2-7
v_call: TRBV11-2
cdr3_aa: CASSLVEQYF
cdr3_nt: TGTGCCAGCAGCTTAGTTGAGCAGTACTTC

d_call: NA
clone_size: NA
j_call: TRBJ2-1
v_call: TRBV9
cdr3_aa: CASGFTDEQFF
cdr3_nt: TGTGCCAGCGGCTTCACCGATGAGCAGTTCTTC

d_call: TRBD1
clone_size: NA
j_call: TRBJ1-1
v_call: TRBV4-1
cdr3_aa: CASSQELGDRVSDEAFF
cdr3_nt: TGCGCCAGCAGCCAAGAATTGGGGGACAGGGTTAGTGATGAAGCTTTCTTT

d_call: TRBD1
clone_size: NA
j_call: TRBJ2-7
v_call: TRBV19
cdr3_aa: CASSITGGHEQYF
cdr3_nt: TGTGCCAGTAGTATAACAGGGGGTCACGAGCAGTACTTC